A selection of T cell receptor beta chains follows, all from one sample in a study of cytomegalovirus exposure and HLA in healthy donors. The protocol was immunoSEQ multiplex PCR, while the TCRdb copy is restricted to in-frame clones and leaves out a portion. Of about 70,000 clones in the sample, 74% were seen once. The sample was PBMCs. The source is a human donor in good health. Each CDR3 is given with its conserved first and last residue. The D gene is left open where the match is weak. Part of the rows lack a size; the others show once, few, many or a class for expanded clones.

TRBJ1-2 | TRBV28 | NA | TRBD1 | CASSVPGQGGSGYTF | TGTGCCAGCAGTGTACCGGGACAGGGGGGGAGCGGCTACACCTTC
TRBJ2-3 | TRBV7-3 | NA | NA | CASSSSGYRTDTQYF | TGTGCCAGCAGCTCAAGCGGTTATCGCACAGATACGCAGTATTTT
TRBJ2-1 | TRBV10-3 | NA | TRBD1 | CAMAGQGRDEQFF | TGTGCCATGGCGGGACAGGGGCGGGATGAGCAGTTCTTC
TRBJ2-3 | TRBV9 | NA | NA | CASSVESGVGDTQYF | TGTGCCAGCAGCGTAGAGTCGGGAGTAGGAGATACGCAGTATTTT
TRBJ1-2 | TRBV6-6 | NA | NA | CAVGSNYGYTF | TGTGCCGTGGGGAGTAACTATGGCTACACCTTC
TRBJ2-7 | TRBV7-6 | NA | TRBD2 | CASSPEAGDFYEQYF | TGTGCCAGCAGCCCGGAGGCGGGAGACTTCTACGAGCAGTACTTC
TRBJ2-2 | TRBV29-1 | NA | TRBD2 | CSVPGPGLAGPSSTGELFF | TGCAGCGTCCCGGGACCGGGACTAGCTGGTCCATCGAGCACCGGGGAGCTGTTTTTT
TRBJ1-2 | TRBV7-3 | NA | NA | CASSPSGIKDRLTGYGYTF | TGTGCCAGCAGCCCCTCAGGGATAAAGGACAGATTAACTGGCTATGGCTACACCTTC
TRBJ2-7 | TRBV6-5 | NA | TRBD1 | CASSYFSGQGYEQYF | TGTGCCAGCAGTTACTTTTCCGGACAGGGCTACGAGCAGTACTTC
TRBJ2-3 | TRBV9 | NA | NA | CASSVGGQSTDTQYF | TGTGCCAGCAGCGTAGGCGGGCAAAGCACAGATACGCAGTATTTT
TRBJ2-7 | TRBV10-3 | NA | NA | CAISGSAAATEQYF | TGTGCCATCAGTGGTTCGGCGGCAGCTACTGAGCAGTACTTC
TRBJ2-5 | TRBV5-8 | few | NA | CASSLGLEGGETQYF | TGTGCCAGCAGCTTGGGACTCGAGGGTGGAGAGACCCAGTACTTC
TRBJ1-2 | TRBV29-1 | NA | TRBD1 | CSVEDAGQGNGYTF | TGCAGCGTTGAAGATGCTGGACAGGGAAATGGCTACACCTTC
TRBJ2-1 | TRBV13 | NA | NA | CASSLVPTRGTNEQFF | TGTGCCAGCAGCTTAGTCCCAACTAGAGGTACGAACGAGCAGTTCTTC
TRBJ2-7 | TRBV5-1 | NA | TRBD2 | CASSLGPSGSNEQYF | TGCGCCAGCAGCTTGGGACCTAGCGGGAGCAACGAGCAGTACTTC
TRBJ2-1 | TRBV5-1 | NA | TRBD1 | CASSRDSAYNEQFF | TGCGCCAGCAGCCGGGACAGTGCCTACAATGAGCAGTTCTTC
TRBJ2-7 | TRBV9 | NA | TRBD2 | CASSVSSAGVYEQYF | TGTGCCAGCAGCGTCTCCTCGGCGGGAGTTTACGAGCAGTACTTC
TRBJ2-1 | TRBV10-3 | few | TRBD2 | CAIRPGLAGVNEQFF | TGTGCCATCAGGCCGGGACTAGCGGGAGTCAATGAGCAGTTCTTC
TRBJ2-1 | TRBV27 | NA | NA | CASSLKILGAPRDEQFF | TGTGCCAGCAGTTTAAAAATCCTAGGGGCCCCCCGTGATGAGCAGTTCTTC
TRBJ1-1 | TRBV7-9 | NA | NA | CASTPPRTANTEAFF | TGTGCCAGCACCCCACCCAGGACAGCAAACACTGAAGCTTTCTTT
TRBJ1-5 | TRBV19 | NA | TRBD1 | CASSSTGGNQPQHF | TGTGCCAGTAGTTCGACAGGGGGGAATCAGCCCCAGCATTTT
TRBJ1-2 | TRBV30 | few | TRBD1 | CAWSGRDRGYGYTF | TGTGCCTGGAGTGGCCGGGACAGGGGATACGGCTACACCTTC
TRBJ1-2 | TRBV14 | NA | TRBD1 | CASSQDYRTGAYGYTF | TGTGCCAGCAGCCAAGATTACAGGACAGGGGCCTATGGCTACACCTTC
TRBJ2-1 | TRBV7-9 | once | TRBD2 | CAGGEAYNEQFF | TGTGCTGGGGGGGAAGCTTACAATGAGCAGTTCTTC
TRBJ1-2 | TRBV7-8 | NA | TRBD1 | CASSPRQGNSNYGYTF | TGTGCCAGCAGCCCCCGACAGGGTAATTCTAACTATGGCTACACCTTC
TRBJ1-5 | TRBV30 | NA | TRBD1 | CAWSRTGRQPQHF | TGTGCCTGGAGTAGGACAGGTCGTCAGCCCCAGCATTTT